The next 4 T cell receptor beta chains were all read from a single sample in a study of technical replicates of blood from a handful of donors. TCRdb's table, derived via immunoSEQ multiplex PCR, lists solely in-frame clones and lacks some. This sample has some 81,000 clones, with roughly nine tenths found just once. Sequenced material: T cells isolated from PBMCs. The receptors shown here come from a human donor in good health.

The chain uses TRBV5-1 and TRBJ2-3; 11 bases align to TRBD2. V was pared by 4 bases and J by 3 bases, with 7 bases of the junction left unmatched. The CDR3 is 16 residues long. CDR1 SGHRS and CDR2 YFSETQ come from the germline V gene. The CDR3 sequence is CASSVLGLAETDTQYF. The CDR3 bases are TGCGCCAGCAGCGTATTGGGACTAGCGGAGACAGATACGCAGTATTTT.

The V call is TRBV9, the J call TRBJ2-1; D not certain. The V and J ends lost 10 bases and 0 bases respectively, with 14 bases between them. There are 14 residues in the CDR3. Germline CDR1 SGDLS, CDR2 YYNGEE. The CDR3 DNA is TGTGCCTCCTCCCTTTTTAGCTCCTACAATGAGCAGTTCTTC. Translation: CASSLFSSYNEQFF. Drawing the rest from reference TRBV9 and TRBJ2-1, the complete variable domain is DSGVTQTPKHLITATGQRVTLRCSPRSGDLSVYWYQQSLDQGLQFLIQYYNGEERAKGNILERFSAQQFPDLHSELNLSSLELGDSALYFCASSLFSSYNEQFFGPGTRLTVL.

This chain connects TRBV18 to TRBJ2-3, with 8 positions matching TRBD1. CDR1 and CDR2 (germline): KGHSH, LQKENI. V trimming: 6 bases; J trimming: 3 bases; junction bases outside the gene matches: 14. This CDR3 has 17 residues. CDR3 in DNA: TGTGCCAGCTCCCGGGGGACCGGGACAGGAAAGACAGATACGCAGTATTTT. It codes for CASSRGTGTGKTDTQYF.

The chain is built from TRBV27 and TRBJ2-5, with D unclear. Germline CDR1 MNHEY, CDR2 SMNVEV (reference sequence). With 5 bases removed from V and 2 bases from J, the gap between germline ends came to 9 bases. This CDR3 has 13 residues. CDR3 coding DNA: TGTGCCAGCAGTCTCCGAGAGCAAGAGACCCAGTACTTC. The encoded protein is CASSLREQETQYF.